The 18 T cell receptor beta chains below were found in one sample sequenced in a study of blood T cell repertoires in COVID-19. Repertoires were generated with immunoSEQ multiplex PCR, while TCRdb's copy carries only in-frame clones and drops some. The sample consists of over 140,000 clones, roughly 80% of them appearing once. The sample comprised peripheral blood. Receptors originate from a woman in her forties or fifties with active or convalescent COVID-19.

This clone has only a few counts. The chain has TRBV7-3 and TRBJ1-5; TRBD1 might be the D (5 bases). The CDR3 loop spans 15 amino acids. The V gene lost 1 base and the J gene lost 4 bases, with 11 bases spanning the gap. Germline V lookup: CDR1 SGHTA, CDR2 FQGTGA. This CDR3 is CASSLNGQGNQPQHF. The CDR3 DNA reads TGTGCCAGCAGCTTAAATGGGCAGGGAAATCAGCCCCAGCATTTT. Full variable domain (missing parts from reference TRBV7-3 and TRBJ1-5): GAGVSQTPSNKVTEKGKYVELRCDPISGHTALYWYRQSLGQGPEFLIYFQGTGAADDSGLPNDRFFAVRPEGSVSTLKIQRTERGDSAVYLCASSLNGQGNQPQHFGDGTRLSIL.

The CDR3 spells CASSARDRGRDTQYF. CDR3 nucleotide sequence: TGTGCCAGCAGCGCCCGGGACAGGGGGAGAGATACGCAGTATTTT. The gene calls are TRBV11-3 and TRBJ2-3; 11 nucleotides line up with TRBD1. This CDR3 has 15 residues. V trimming: 5 bases; J trimming: 5 bases; junction bases outside the gene matches: 6. Germline V gene data show CDR1 as SGHNT and CDR2 as YENEEA. Complete variable domain (other parts from reference TRBV11-3 and TRBJ2-3): EAGVVQSPRYKIIEKKQPVAFWCNPISGHNTLYWYLQNLGQGPELLIRYENEEAVDDSQLPKDRFSAERLKGVDSTLKIQPAELGDSAVYLCASSARDRGRDTQYFGPGTRLTVL.

The chain is built from TRBV6-5 and TRBJ2-5, with no clear D. Germline CDR1 reads MNHEY; CDR2 reads SVGAGI. The CDR3 length is 15 residues. V was trimmed by 2 bases and J by 2 bases, leaving 12 bases between them. CDR3 DNA sequence: TGTGCCAGCAGTTACGGGCAGTTACCGCAAGAGACCCAGTACTTC. This gives the protein CASSYGQLPQETQYF.

This clone has only a few counts. The chain couples TRBV6-5 to TRBJ1-1; D unclear. Germline V lookup: CDR1 MNHEY, CDR2 SVGAGI. The V gene lost 8 bases and the J gene lost 6 bases, with 10 bases spanning the gap. The CDR3 loop spans 11 amino acids. The CDR3 sequence: CASHGASEAFF. CDR3 sequence (DNA): TGTGCCAGCCATGGAGCCTCTGAAGCTTTCTTT.

As for this clone: The sample carries other DNA sequences with the same CDR3. The J gene is TRBJ1-5, the V gene TRBV7-2; TRBD1 agrees at 8 bases. Germline V gene lookup returns CDR1 SGHTA and CDR2 FQGNSA. The CDR3 covers 14 residues. The V and J ends lost 2 bases and 6 bases, in that order; junction bases with no gene match: 3. The DNA of the CDR3 is TGTGCCAGCAGCTTAAGGCAGGGGGCTCAGCCCCAGCATTTT. It encodes CASSLRQGAQPQHF.

The rearrangement joins TRBV4-2 to TRBJ2-3; D unclear. The CDR3 has 15 residues. V lost 0 bases to trimming and J lost 0 bases, with 7 bases between them. Germline V gene lookup returns CDR1 LGHNA and CDR2 YNFKEQ. The CDR3 DNA reads as TGTGCCAGCAGCCAAGAAGCCGGGAGCACAGATACGCAGTATTTT. Amino acids: CASSQEAGSTDTQYF.

The chain couples TRBV2 to TRBJ2-3; the match to TRBD2 covers 15 bases. The CDR3 is 17 residues long. The V and J ends lost 6 bases and 7 bases, in that order; junction bases with no gene match: 11. The germline CDR1 and CDR2 sequences are SNHLY and FYNNEI. This CDR3 is CASRPGTSGGPGHTQYF. CDR3 sequence (DNA): TGTGCCAGCAGGCCCGGGACTAGCGGGGGGCCGGGGCATACGCAGTATTTT.

V is TRBV11-2 and J is TRBJ1-1, with D perhaps TRBD1 (5 bases). The V end was cut by 5 bases, the J end by 4 bases, with 17 bases between. The CDR3 runs to 15 residues. Germline CDR1 reads SGHAT; CDR2 reads FQNNGV. The CDR3 is CASSPRLDGGTEAFF. CDR3 nucleotides: TGTGCCAGCAGCCCACGGCTCGACGGGGGCACTGAAGCTTTCTTT.

This clone was detected many times. This rearrangement joins TRBV11-2 to TRBJ1-1, with unresolved D. CDR3 length equals 14 residues. The germline V and J ends were trimmed by 5 bases and 2 bases, with 12 bases remaining between them. Looked up from germline, CDR1 is SGHAT and CDR2 is FQNNGV. The CDR3 bases are TGTGCCAGCAGCCTTACTCCGGTAAACACTGAAGCTTTCTTT. As protein: CASSLTPVNTEAFF. The full variable domain, with the rest looked up from reference TRBV11-2 and TRBJ1-1, is EAGVAQSPRYKIIEKRQSVAFWCNPISGHATLYWYQQILGQGPKLLIQFQNNGVVDDSQLPKDRFSAERLKGVDSTLKIQPAKLEDSAVYLCASSLTPVNTEAFFGQGTRLTVV.

The chain carries TRBV5-1 and TRBJ2-3; 7 positions agree with TRBD1. Germline V gene sequence: CDR1 SGHRS, CDR2 YFSETQ. V dropped 2 bases and J dropped 2; count of bases not matched to a gene: 5. The CDR3 length is 15 residues. As DNA, the CDR3 is TGCGCCAGCAGCTTAGGGGGCACGGTCACAGATACGCAGTATTTT. Its translation: CASSLGGTVTDTQYF. Using reference TRBV5-1 and TRBJ2-3 for the parts outside the CDR3, the full variable domain is KAGVTQTPRYLIKTRGQQVTLSCSPISGHRSVSWYQQTPGQGLQFLFEYFSETQRNKGNFPGRFSGRQFSNSRSEMNVSTLELGDSALYLCASSLGGTVTDTQYFGPGTRLTVL.

The rearrangement joins TRBV5-1 to TRBJ2-1; no firm D call. Germline assignment: CDR1 SGHRS and CDR2 YFSETQ. V was cut by 4 bases and J by 1 base, with 15 bases left in between. CDR3 length: 16 amino acids. CDR3: CASSPSAVGSYNEQFF. CDR3 bases: TGCGCCAGCAGCCCCTCGGCGGTAGGATCCTACAATGAGCAGTTCTTC.

The genes are TRBV7-9 and TRBJ2-1; no reliable D call. Trimming stripped 0 bases from V and 0 bases from J, with 6 bases between. Germline values: CDR1 SEHNR, CDR2 FQNEAQ (reference sequence). This CDR3 comprises 15 residues. In DNA, the CDR3 is TGTGCCAGCAGCTTAGCTATGAGCTCCTACAATGAGCAGTTCTTC. Its translation: CASSLAMSSYNEQFF.

The chain employs TRBV19 and TRBJ2-7, with TRBD2 identical over 11 bases. The CDR3 consists of 15 residues. With V trimmed by 7 bases and J by 0 bases, 5 bases remained unmatched. Germline V lookup: CDR1 LNHDA, CDR2 SQIVND (reference sequence). The CDR3 here is CASTPGTSGSYEQYF. CDR3 nucleotides: TGTGCCAGTACCCCCGGGACTAGCGGCTCCTACGAGCAGTACTTC.

V and J are TRBV5-5 and TRBJ2-3; D is unclear. The ends were cut back, 1 base at V and 4 bases at J, with 7 bases in the middle. The germline gives CDR1 SGHKS, CDR2 YYEKEE (reference sequence). There are 13 residues in the CDR3. The CDR3 loop is CASSLFSSDTQYF. CDR3 nucleotide sequence: TGTGCCAGCAGCTTGTTCTCCTCAGATACGCAGTATTTT.

The chain employs TRBV3-1 (or the pseudogene TRBV3-2) and TRBJ1-2, with 7 bases matching TRBD1. Germline V gene sequence: CDR1 LGHDT, CDR2 YNNKEL (reference sequence). CDR3 length: 15 residues. V was clipped by 3 bases and J by 7 bases; unmatched bases: 11. Here the CDR3 reads CASSHNTQGKGGYTF. The DNA for the CDR3 is TGTGCCAGCAGCCACAATACACAGGGGAAGGGTGGCTACACCTTC.

This clone was seen a single time. The V and J genes are TRBV5-6 and TRBJ1-1; 10 nucleotides align to TRBD1. Germline CDR1 and CDR2: SGHDT and YYEEEE. This CDR3 has 16 residues. Unmatched junction bases numbered 8, after V lost 3 bases and J lost 3 bases. The CDR3 DNA follows: TGTGCCAGCAGCTGGGGACAGGGGATGGAGGACACTGAAGCTTTCTTT. It codes for CASSWGQGMEDTEAFF.

The V gene is TRBV27, the J gene TRBJ1-2; D is perhaps TRBD1 (6 bases). Germline lookup yields CDR1 MNHEY and CDR2 SMNVEV (reference sequence). The length of the CDR3 is 15 residues. The V gene lost 0 bases and the J gene lost 7 bases, with 15 bases spanning the gap. The chain's CDR3 is CASSLSYQGLGGYTF. DNA for the CDR3: TGTGCCAGCAGTTTATCGTATCAGGGGCTGGGTGGCTACACCTTC.

V and J are TRBV7-3 and TRBJ2-1; a possible D gene is TRBD1 (6 bases). Germline CDR1 and CDR2: SGHTA and FQGTGA. The CDR3 is made up of 16 amino acids. Trimming left V 1 base short and J 5 bases short, with 15 bases between. The CDR3 nucleotides are TGTGCCAGCAGCTTAAGACAGGCTCGAATGGACAATGAGCAGTTCTTC. Encoded protein: CASSLRQARMDNEQFF.